This T cell receptor beta chain was observed in a study of blood T cells in healthy people across ages. Then a second PCR, running about 6 to 11 cycles, was carried out with a sample-barcoded 5' primer and a J-beta primer mix. Each CDR3 protein gets one entry after TCRdb re-called the 5' RACE reads with MiXCR. The sample lists roughly 800,000 distinct CDR3 sequences; 58% were seen once. General study findings and limits: The recorded TCR beta diversity per million T cells decreased in a roughly linear manner with age.

Of note for this clonotype: Its specificity is unknown.

This CDR3 region has 14 residues. Germline CDR1 SGHTA, CDR2 FQGNSA. What was sequenced was blood. The receptor comes from a man between 25 and 39 years old in good health. The chain has TRBV7-2 and TRBJ2-4; no clear D gene. The DNA end is more similar to TRBJ2-7, so the J call may be wrong. The DNA for the CDR3 is TGTGCCAGCAGTTTCGGCATCACGAGGTACGAGCAGTACTTC. Translation gives CASSFGITRYEQYF.